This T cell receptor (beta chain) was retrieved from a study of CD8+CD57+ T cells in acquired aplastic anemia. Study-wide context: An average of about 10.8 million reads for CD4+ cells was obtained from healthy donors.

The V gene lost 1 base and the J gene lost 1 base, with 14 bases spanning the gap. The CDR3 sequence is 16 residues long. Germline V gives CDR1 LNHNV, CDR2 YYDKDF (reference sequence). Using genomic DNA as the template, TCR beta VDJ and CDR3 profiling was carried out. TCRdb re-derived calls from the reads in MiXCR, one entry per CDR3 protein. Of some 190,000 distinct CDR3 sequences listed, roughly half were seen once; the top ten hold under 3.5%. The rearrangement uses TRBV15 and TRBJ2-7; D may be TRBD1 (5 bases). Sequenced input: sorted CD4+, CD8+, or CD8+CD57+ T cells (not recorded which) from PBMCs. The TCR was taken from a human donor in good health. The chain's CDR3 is CATSRGWGPTSYEQYF. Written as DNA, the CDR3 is TGTGCCACCAGCAGAGGGTGGGGCCCTACGTCCTACGAGCAGTACTTC. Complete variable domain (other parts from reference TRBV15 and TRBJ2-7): DAMVIQNPRYQVTQFGKPVTLSCSQTLNHNVMYWYQQKSSQAPKLLFHYYDKDFNNEADTPDNFQSRRPNTSFCFLDIRSPGLGDTAMYLCATSRGWGPTSYEQYFGPGTRLTVT.